The 5 T cell receptor beta chains reported below all come from one sample, sequenced in a study of T-cell reconstitution after alpha-beta-depleted transplantation in children. TCRbeta library preparation incorporated unique molecular identifiers. Using its own MiXCR run on the PCR reads, TCRdb lists one record per CDR3 protein. The sample gives about 210,000 distinct CDR3 sequences, roughly 18% of which show up once; around 45% is in the top ten. The sequencing here drew on PBMCs, mostly from graft donor cells, taken 360 days after TCRalphabeta/CD19-depleted stem cell transplant. The receptors come from a male patient between 2 and 9 years old who had a stem cell transplant for acute lymphoblastic leukemia, so the T cells may come from the graft donor.

The chain carries TRBV9 and TRBJ2-3; 7 nucleotides match TRBD2. Germline V gene sequence: CDR1 SGDLS, CDR2 YYNGEE. The CDR3 extends over 15 amino acids. V gave up 6 bases and J gave up 2 bases; unmatched junction bases: 9. The CDR3 DNA is TGTGCCAGCAACGAGCGGGGCGGGATCACAGATACGCAGTATTTT. Protein product: CASNERGGITDTQYF.

This chain uses TRBV9 with TRBJ2-3; D may be TRBD2 (5 bases). V was clipped by 2 bases and J by 4 bases, with 8 bases between them. The CDR3 is 13 amino acids. The V gene's germline CDR1 is SGDLS and CDR2 YYNGEE. This CDR3 is CASSVPGADTQYF. Here the CDR3 DNA reads TGTGCCAGCAGCGTCCCCGGGGCAGATACGCAGTATTTT.

The sample holds many counts of this clonotype. V and J are TRBV6-2 or TRBV6-3 and TRBJ2-3; D remains ambiguous. V was clipped by 4 bases and J by 6 bases, with 14 bases between them. Germline V gene sequence: CDR1 MNHEY, CDR2 SVGEGT. The CDR3 covers 14 residues. As DNA, the CDR3 is TGTGCCAGCAGTTTCCTCTCAGGTGAGGATACGCAGTATTTT. Its translation is CASSFLSGEDTQYF.

The genes are TRBV11-2 and TRBJ2-6, with D perhaps TRBD1 (5 bases). The CDR3 sequence is 18 residues long. From germline, CDR1 is SGHAT and CDR2 FQNNGV. V lost 1 base and J 0 bases, leaving 13 bases between the germline ends. Here the CDR3 DNA reads TGTGCCAGCAGCTTAGGTCAGGGAAGGCCCTCTGGGGCCAACGTCCTGACTTTC. Residues: CASSLGQGRPSGANVLTF.

This clonotype was seen a few times. The genes are TRBV11-2 and TRBJ2-3, with 12 bases aligning to TRBD2. Per germline, CDR1 SGHAT and CDR2 FQNNGV. V lost 4 bases to trimming and J lost 2 bases; unmatched junction nucleotides: 16. There are 20 residues in the CDR3. CDR3 protein: CASSSIGLAGPRRATDTQYF. The CDR3 DNA is TGTGCCAGCAGCTCCATCGGACTAGCGGGGCCCCGGAGGGCCACAGATACGCAGTATTTT. Using reference TRBV11-2 and TRBJ2-3 for the parts outside the CDR3, the full variable domain is EAGVAQSPRYKIIEKRQSVAFWCNPISGHATLYWYQQILGQGPKLLIQFQNNGVVDDSQLPKDRFSAERLKGVDSTLKIQPAKLEDSAVYLCASSSIGLAGPRRATDTQYFGPGTRLTVL.